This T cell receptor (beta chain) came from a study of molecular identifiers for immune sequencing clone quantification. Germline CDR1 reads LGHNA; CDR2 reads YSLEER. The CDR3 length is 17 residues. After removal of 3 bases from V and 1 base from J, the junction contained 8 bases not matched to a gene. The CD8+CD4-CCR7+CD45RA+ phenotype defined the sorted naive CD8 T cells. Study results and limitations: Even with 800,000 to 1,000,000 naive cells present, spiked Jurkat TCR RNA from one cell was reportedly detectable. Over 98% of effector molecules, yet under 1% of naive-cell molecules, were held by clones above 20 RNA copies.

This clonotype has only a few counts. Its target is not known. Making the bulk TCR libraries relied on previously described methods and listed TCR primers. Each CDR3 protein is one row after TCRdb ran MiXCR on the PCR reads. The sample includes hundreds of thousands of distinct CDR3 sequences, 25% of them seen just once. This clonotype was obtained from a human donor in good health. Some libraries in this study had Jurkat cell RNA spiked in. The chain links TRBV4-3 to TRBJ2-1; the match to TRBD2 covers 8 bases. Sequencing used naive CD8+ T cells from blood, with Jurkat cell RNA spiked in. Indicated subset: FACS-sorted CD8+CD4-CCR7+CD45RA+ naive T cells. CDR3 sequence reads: CASSQARSGGSYNEQFF. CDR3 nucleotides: TGCGCCAGCAGCCAGGCCAGATCGGGAGGGTCCTACAATGAGCAGTTCTTC.